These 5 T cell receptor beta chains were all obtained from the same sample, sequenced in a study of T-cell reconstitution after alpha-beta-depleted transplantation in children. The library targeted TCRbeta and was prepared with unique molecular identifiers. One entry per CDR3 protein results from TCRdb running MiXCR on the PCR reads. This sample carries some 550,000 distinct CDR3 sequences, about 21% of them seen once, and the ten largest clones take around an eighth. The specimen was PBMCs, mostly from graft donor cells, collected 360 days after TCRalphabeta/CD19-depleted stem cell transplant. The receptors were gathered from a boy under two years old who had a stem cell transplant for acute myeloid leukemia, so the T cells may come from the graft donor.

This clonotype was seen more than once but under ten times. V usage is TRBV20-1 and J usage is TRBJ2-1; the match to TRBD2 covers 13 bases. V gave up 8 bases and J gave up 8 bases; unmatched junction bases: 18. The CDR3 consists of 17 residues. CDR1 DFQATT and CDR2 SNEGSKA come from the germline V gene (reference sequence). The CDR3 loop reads CSLGTSGEFSHIHEQFF. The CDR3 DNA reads TGCAGTCTCGGGACTAGCGGGGAGTTCTCACATATTCATGAGCAGTTCTTC.

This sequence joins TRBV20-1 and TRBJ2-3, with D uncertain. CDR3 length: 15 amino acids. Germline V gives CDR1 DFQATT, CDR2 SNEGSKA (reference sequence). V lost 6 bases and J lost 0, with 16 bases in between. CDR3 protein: CSAQDAIWSTDTQYF. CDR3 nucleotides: TGCAGTGCCCAGGACGCAATCTGGAGCACAGATACGCAGTATTTT.

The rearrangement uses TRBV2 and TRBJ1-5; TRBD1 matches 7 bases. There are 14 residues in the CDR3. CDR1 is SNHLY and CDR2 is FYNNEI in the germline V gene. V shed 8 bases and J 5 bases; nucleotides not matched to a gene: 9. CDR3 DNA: TGTGCCAGCGCACGGGACAGCCTTTATCAGCCCCAGCATTTT. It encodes CASARDSLYQPQHF.

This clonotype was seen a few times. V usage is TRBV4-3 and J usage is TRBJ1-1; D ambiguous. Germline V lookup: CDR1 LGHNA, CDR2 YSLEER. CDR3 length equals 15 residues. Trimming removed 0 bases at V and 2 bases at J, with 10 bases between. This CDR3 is CASSQEAQFNTEAFF. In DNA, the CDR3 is TGCGCCAGCAGCCAAGAGGCACAGTTCAACACTGAAGCTTTCTTT.

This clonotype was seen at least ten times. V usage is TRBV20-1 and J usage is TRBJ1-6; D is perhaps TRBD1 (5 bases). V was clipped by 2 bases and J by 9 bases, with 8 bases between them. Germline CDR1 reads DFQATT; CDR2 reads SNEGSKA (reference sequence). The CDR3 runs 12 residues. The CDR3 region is CSARRQISPLHF. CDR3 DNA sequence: TGCAGTGCTAGAAGACAGATTTCACCCCTCCACTTT.